These 10 T cell receptor beta chains were all obtained from the same sample, sequenced in a study of blood T cell repertoires in COVID-19. Generated by immunoSEQ multiplex PCR, the TCRdb table keeps only in-frame clones and is missing some. Of approximately 290,000 clones listed, about 89% are singletons. The sample taken for sequencing was peripheral blood. The receptors were sampled from a woman in her twenties or thirties with COVID-19, enrolled during active disease.

The rearrangement uses TRBV29-1 and TRBJ1-5; 8 positions agree with TRBD1. The germline V gene encodes CDR1 SQVTM and CDR2 ANQGSEA. The J segment lost 7 bases and the V segment lost 6 bases, leaving 8 bases of the junction unmatched. This CDR3 has 13 amino acids. CDR3 region: CSVWTGIDQPQHF. The CDR3 coding sequence is TGCAGCGTATGGACAGGGATAGACCAGCCCCAGCATTTT.

This clone has a single count. The rearrangement joins TRBV5-4 to TRBJ2-1; D is perhaps TRBD1 (6 bases). The V gene lost 1 base and the J gene lost 7 bases, with 9 bases spanning the gap. CDR1 SGHNT and CDR2 YYREEE come from the germline V gene (reference sequence). This CDR3 has 13 residues. The CDR3 DNA reads as TGTGCCAGCAGCTTGAGTCAGGGGAATGAGCAGTTCTTC. Its translation is CASSLSQGNEQFF.

The J gene is TRBJ2-2, the V gene TRBV24-1; D gene uncertain. The CDR3 sequence is 15 residues long. Trimming shortened V by 6 bases and J by 1 base, and 11 bases separated the two germline ends. The germline V gene has CDR1 KGHDR and CDR2 SFDVKD. In nucleotides, the CDR3 is TGTGCCACCAGTACGCCCTCTAGGAACACCGGGGAGCTGTTTTTT. Encoded protein: CATSTPSRNTGELFF.

This chain connects TRBV3-1 (or the pseudogene TRBV3-2) to TRBJ1-6; 7 nucleotides line up with TRBD1. Germline V gene data show CDR1 as LGHDT and CDR2 as YNNKEL (reference sequence). The CDR3 loop spans 14 amino acids. Trimming removed 1 base from V and 10 bases from J; junction bases left unmatched: 4. The CDR3, as DNA: TGTGCCAGCAGCCAAGGGACAGGACCGTCACCCCTCCACTTT. It codes for CASSQGTGPSPLHF.

DNA for the CDR3: TGCGCCAGCAGCACCGGACAGGGGGCCACTGAAGCTTTCTTT. Translated, it gives CASSTGQGATEAFF. The chain has TRBV5-1 and TRBJ1-1, with TRBD1 matching over 11 bases. With 4 bases clipped from V and 4 bases from J, the junction kept 3 bases outside the gene matches. CDR1 SGHRS and CDR2 YFSETQ come from the germline V gene. The CDR3 loop spans 14 amino acids.

This chain uses TRBV27 with TRBJ1-1; D is ambiguous. The V and J ends lost 3 bases and 5 bases respectively, with 10 bases between them. The CDR3 loop spans 13 amino acids. CDR1 is MNHEY, CDR2 SMNVEV, per germline (reference sequence). Here the CDR3 reads CASSLRSGTEAFF. Here the CDR3 DNA reads TGTGCCAGCAGTTTGCGGAGCGGAACTGAAGCTTTCTTT.

This chain links TRBV28 with TRBJ1-2; TRBD1 might be the D (6 bases). Germline CDR1 reads MDHEN; CDR2 reads SYDVKM. V dropped 5 bases and J dropped 4 bases, with 11 bases sitting between them. The CDR3 extends over 13 amino acids. The CDR3 DNA sequence: TGTGCCAGCAGTGCCCCGGACAGCTATGGCTACACCTTC. Its protein product is CASSAPDSYGYTF.

The V call is TRBV6-5, the J call TRBJ1-2, with a possible D match to TRBD1 (6 bases). The V end lost 6 bases, the J end lost 4 bases, and 18 bases lay between the germline ends. The CDR3 contains 15 residues. Per the germline V gene, CDR1 is MNHEY and CDR2 is SVGAGI. The DNA for the CDR3 is TGTGCCAGCAGAGAGCCTCGGGACACCGGCTATGGCTACACCTTC. This gives the protein CASREPRDTGYGYTF.

This chain connects TRBV4-2 to TRBJ1-6; a possible D gene is TRBD1 (6 bases). V was pared by 5 bases and J by 7 bases, with 18 bases between. CDR3 length: 16 residues. Germline V gives CDR1 LGHNA, CDR2 YNFKEQ. CDR3 amino acids: CASSGQLAGANSPLHF. The CDR3 DNA is TGTGCCAGCAGCGGACAGCTAGCGGGGGCAAATTCACCCCTCCACTTT.

This clone has a handful of counts. V usage is TRBV29-1 and J usage is TRBJ1-1; 7 positions agree with TRBD1. The CDR3 is made up of 15 amino acids. Losses at the gene ends were 7 bases for V and 0 bases for J; bases not matched to a gene: 11. Germline V gene lookup returns CDR1 SQVTM and CDR2 ANQGSEA. CDR3 sequence (DNA): TGCAGCGCAAATTCCGGGACAGCCATGAACACTGAAGCTTTCTTT. Amino acids: CSANSGTAMNTEAFF.